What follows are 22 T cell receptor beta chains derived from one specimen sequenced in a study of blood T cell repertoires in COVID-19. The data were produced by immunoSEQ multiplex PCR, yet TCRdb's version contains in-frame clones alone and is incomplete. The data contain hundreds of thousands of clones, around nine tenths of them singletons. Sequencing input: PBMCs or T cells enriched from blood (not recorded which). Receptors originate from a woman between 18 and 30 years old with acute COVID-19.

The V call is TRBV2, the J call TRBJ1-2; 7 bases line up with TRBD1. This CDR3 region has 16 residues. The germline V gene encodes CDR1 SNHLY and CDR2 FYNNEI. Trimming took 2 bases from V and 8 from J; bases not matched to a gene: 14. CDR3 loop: CASSEYGDSAGVGYTF. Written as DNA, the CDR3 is TGTGCCAGCAGTGAATATGGGGACAGCGCCGGGGTGGGCTACACCTTC.

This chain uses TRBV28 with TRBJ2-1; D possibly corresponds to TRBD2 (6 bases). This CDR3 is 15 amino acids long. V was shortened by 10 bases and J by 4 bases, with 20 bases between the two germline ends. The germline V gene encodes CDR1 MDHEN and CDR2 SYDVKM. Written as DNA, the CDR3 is TGTGCCACTGCCAATCGACTAGACGCTTACAATGAGCAGTTCTTC. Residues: CATANRLDAYNEQFF. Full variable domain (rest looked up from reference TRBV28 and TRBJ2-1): DVKVTQSSRYLVKRTGEKVFLECVQDMDHENMFWYRQDPGLGLRLIYFSYDVKMKEKGDIPEGYSVSREKKERFSLILESASTNQTSMYLCATANRLDAYNEQFFGPGTRLTVL.

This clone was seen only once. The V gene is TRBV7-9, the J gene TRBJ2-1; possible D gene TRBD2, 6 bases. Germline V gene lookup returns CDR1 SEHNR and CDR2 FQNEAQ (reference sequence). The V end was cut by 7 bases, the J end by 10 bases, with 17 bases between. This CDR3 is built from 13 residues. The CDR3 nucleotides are TGTGCCAGCACCCATGGAGGGGTAAAGGAGCAGTTCTTC. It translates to CASTHGGVKEQFF. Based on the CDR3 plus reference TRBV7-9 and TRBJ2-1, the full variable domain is DTGVSQNPRHKITKRGQNVTFRCDPISEHNRLYWYRQTLGQGPEFLTYFQNEAQLEKSRLLSDRFSAERPKGSFSTLEIQRTEQGDSAMYLCASTHGGVKEQFFGPGTRLTVL.

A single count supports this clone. The CDR3 nucleotides read TGTGCCAGCAGCTGGACAGAACCGGACGAGCAGTACTTC. Its translation is CASSWTEPDEQYF. The chain has TRBV7-9 and TRBJ2-7, with TRBD1 as a possible D gene (6 bases). The CDR3 runs to 13 residues. V lost 4 bases to trimming and J lost 5 bases, with 12 bases between them. Germline-derived CDR1 and CDR2 are SEHNR and FQNEAQ (reference sequence).

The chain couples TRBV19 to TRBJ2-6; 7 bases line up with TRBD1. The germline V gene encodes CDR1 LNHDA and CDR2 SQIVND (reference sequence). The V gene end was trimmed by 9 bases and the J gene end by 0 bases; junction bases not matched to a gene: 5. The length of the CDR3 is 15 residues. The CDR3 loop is CASGQVISGANVLTF. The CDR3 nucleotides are TGTGCCAGCGGACAGGTTATCTCTGGGGCCAACGTCCTGACTTTC.

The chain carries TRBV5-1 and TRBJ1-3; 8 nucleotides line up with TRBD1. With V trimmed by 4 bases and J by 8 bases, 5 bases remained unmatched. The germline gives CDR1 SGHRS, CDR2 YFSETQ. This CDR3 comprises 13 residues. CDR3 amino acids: CASSDQGADTIYF. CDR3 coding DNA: TGCGCCAGCAGCGACCAGGGGGCAGACACCATATATTTT.

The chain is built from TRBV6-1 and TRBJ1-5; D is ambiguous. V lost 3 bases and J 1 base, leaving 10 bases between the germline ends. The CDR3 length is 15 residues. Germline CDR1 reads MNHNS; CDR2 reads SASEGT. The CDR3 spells CASSDQRISNQPQHF. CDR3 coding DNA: TGTGCCAGCAGTGATCAGCGGATAAGCAATCAGCCCCAGCATTTT.

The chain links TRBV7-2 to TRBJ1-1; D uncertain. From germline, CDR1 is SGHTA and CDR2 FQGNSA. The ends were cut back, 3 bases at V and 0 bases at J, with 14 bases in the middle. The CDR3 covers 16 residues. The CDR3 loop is CASSFSATGLNTEAFF. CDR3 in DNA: TGTGCCAGCAGCTTCAGCGCCACGGGGTTGAACACTGAAGCTTTCTTT.

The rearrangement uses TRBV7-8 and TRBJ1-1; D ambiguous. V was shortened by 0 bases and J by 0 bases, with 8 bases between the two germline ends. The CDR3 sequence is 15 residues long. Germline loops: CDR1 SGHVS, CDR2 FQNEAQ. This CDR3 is CASSLAARMNTEAFF. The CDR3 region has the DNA TGTGCCAGCAGCTTAGCGGCCAGGATGAACACTGAAGCTTTCTTT.

In DNA form, the CDR3 reads TGTGCCAGCAGCTTAGGAGGAGGGGTTGAGACCCAGTACTTC. Translation: CASSLGGGVETQYF. V is TRBV11-3 and J is TRBJ2-5; perhaps TRBD2 as D (6 bases). V shed 1 base and J shed 5 bases, with 11 bases lying between them. The CDR3 has 14 residues. Germline lookup yields CDR1 SGHNT and CDR2 YENEEA.

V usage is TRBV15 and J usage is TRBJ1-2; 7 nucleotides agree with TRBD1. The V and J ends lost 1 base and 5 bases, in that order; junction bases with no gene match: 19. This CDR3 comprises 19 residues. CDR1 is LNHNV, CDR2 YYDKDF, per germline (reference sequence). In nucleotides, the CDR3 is TGTGCCACCAGCAGAGGAGTTCCCTGGACGGGAGCAGGGGGGTATGGCTACACCTTC. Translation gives CATSRGVPWTGAGGYGYTF.

CDR3 coding DNA: TGTGCCAGCAGCTTAATACAGGGAAAAGTCCACGAGCAGTACTTC. Translation gives CASSLIQGKVHEQYF. The V call is TRBV5-4, the J call TRBJ2-7, with a possible D match to TRBD1 (6 bases). Germline CDR1 reads SGHNT; CDR2 reads YYREEE (reference sequence). Trimming shortened V by 2 bases and J by 5 bases, and 17 bases separated the two germline ends. The CDR3 runs to 15 residues. Complete variable domain (other parts from reference TRBV5-4 and TRBJ2-7): ETGVTQSPTHLIKTRGQQVTLRCSSQSGHNTVSWYQQALGQGPQFIFQYYREEENGRGNFPPRFSGLQFPNYSSELNVNALELDDSALYLCASSLIQGKVHEQYFGPGTRLTVT.

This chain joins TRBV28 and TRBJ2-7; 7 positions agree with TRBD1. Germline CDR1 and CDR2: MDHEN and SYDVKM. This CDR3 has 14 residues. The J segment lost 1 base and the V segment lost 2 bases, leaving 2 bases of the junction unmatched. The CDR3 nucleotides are TGTGCCAGCAGTTTAAGGGACAGTTCCTACGAGCAGTACTTC. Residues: CASSLRDSSYEQYF.

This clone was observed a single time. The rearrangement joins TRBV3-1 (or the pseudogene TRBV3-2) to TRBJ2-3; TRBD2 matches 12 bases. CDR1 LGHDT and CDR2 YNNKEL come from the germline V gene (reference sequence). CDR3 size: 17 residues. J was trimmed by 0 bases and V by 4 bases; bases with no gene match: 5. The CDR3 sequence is CASSLRTSGTSTDTQYF. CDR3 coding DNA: TGTGCCAGCAGCCTACGGACTAGCGGGACCAGCACAGATACGCAGTATTTT.

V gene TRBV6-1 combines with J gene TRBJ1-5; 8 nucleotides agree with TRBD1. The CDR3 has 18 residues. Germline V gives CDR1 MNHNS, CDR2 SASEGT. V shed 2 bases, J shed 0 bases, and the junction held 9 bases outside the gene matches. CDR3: CASSETIGTGGSNQPQHF. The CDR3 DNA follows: TGTGCCAGCAGTGAAACCATAGGGACAGGCGGTAGCAATCAGCCCCAGCATTTT.

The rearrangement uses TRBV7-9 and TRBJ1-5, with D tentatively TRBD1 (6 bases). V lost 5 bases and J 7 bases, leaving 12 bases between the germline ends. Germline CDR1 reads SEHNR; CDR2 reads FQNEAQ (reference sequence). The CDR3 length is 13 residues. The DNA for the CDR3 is TGTGCCAGCAGCCCCCAGGACAGCCAGCCCCAGCATTTT. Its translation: CASSPQDSQPQHF.

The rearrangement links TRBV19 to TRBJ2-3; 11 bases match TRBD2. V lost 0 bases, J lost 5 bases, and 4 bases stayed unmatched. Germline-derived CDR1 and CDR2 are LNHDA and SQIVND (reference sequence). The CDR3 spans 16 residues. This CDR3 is CASSIETSGIIDTQYF. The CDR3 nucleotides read TGTGCCAGTAGTATAGAGACTAGCGGGATAATAGATACGCAGTATTTT.

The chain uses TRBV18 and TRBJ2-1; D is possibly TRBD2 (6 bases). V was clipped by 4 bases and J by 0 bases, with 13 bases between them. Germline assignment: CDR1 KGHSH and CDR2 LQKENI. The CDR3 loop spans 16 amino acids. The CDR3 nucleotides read TGTGCCAGCTCACAGACAGCGGGTAGCTCCTACAATGAGCAGTTCTTC. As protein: CASSQTAGSSYNEQFF.

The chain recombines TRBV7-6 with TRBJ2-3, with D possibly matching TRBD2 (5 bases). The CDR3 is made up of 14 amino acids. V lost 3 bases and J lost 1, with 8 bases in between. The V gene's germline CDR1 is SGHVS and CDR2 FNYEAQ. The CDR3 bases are TGTGCCAGCAGCTTTGAGGGTGGCACAGATACGCAGTATTTT. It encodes CASSFEGGTDTQYF.

The CDR3 nucleotides read TGCGCCAGCAGCTTGGGGACAGGGTACAATTCACCCCTCCACTTT. The encoded protein is CASSLGTGYNSPLHF. The chain couples TRBV5-1 to TRBJ1-6, with 8 nucleotides matching TRBD1. The CDR3 loop spans 15 amino acids. CDR1 is SGHRS and CDR2 is YFSETQ in the germline V gene. V trimming: 0 bases; J trimming: 7 bases; junction bases outside the gene matches: 3.

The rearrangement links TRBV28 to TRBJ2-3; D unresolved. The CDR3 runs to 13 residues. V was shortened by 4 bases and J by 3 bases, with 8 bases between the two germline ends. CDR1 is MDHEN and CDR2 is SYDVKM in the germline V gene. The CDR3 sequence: CASSWRSTDTQYF. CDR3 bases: TGTGCCAGCAGTTGGCGGTCGACAGATACGCAGTATTTT.

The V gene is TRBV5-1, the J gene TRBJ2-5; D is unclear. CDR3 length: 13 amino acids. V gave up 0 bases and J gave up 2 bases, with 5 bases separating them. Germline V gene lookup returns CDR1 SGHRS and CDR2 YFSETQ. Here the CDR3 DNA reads TGCGCCAGCAGCTTGGCCAGTCAAGAGACCCAGTACTTC. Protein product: CASSLASQETQYF. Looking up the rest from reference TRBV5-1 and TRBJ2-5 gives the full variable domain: KAGVTQTPRYLIKTRGQQVTLSCSPISGHRSVSWYQQTPGQGLQFLFEYFSETQRNKGNFPGRFSGRQFSNSRSEMNVSTLELGDSALYLCASSLASQETQYFGPGTRLLVL.